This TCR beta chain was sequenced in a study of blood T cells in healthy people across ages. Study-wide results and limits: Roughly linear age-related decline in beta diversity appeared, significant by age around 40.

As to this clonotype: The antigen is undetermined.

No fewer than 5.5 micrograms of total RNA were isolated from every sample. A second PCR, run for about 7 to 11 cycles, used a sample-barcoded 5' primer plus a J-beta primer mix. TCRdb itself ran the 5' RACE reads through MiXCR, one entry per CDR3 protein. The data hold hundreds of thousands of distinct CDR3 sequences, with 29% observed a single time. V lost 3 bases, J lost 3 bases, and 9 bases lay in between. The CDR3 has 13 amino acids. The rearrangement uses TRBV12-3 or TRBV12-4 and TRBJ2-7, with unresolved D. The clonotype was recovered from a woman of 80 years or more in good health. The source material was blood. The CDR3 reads CASSFSMNYEQYF. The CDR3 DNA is TGTGCCAGCAGTTTTAGTATGAACTACGAGCAGTACTTC.